Listed here is a single T cell receptor (beta chain). The sample is drawn from a study of blood T cell repertoires in COVID-19. Study background: The United States, Italy and Spain supplied acute and convalescent COVID-19 samples. Sources were T cells, B-cell-depleted T cells, or PBMCs; the material itself was cDNA or gDNA.

In the original analysis: Estimation of nucleated cell counts was performed using reference gene primer amplification. TCRdb's copy holds only in-frame clones and misses some; the assay was immunoSEQ multiplex PCR. That table is the source of V, J and clone size, and D and trimming were worked out from the DNA. The sample includes around 170,000 clones, approximately 86% seen only once; the top ten take around 9%. V dropped 3 bases and J dropped 2; count of bases not matched to a gene: 3. The CDR3 totals 14 residues. In germline, CDR1 is MNHEY, CDR2 SMNVEV (reference sequence). The TCR originated in a man aged 45-65 years with active or convalescent COVID-19. The chain carries TRBV27 and TRBJ1-2, with 7 positions matching TRBD1. What was sequenced was peripheral blood. CDR3: CASSLTGINYGYTF. CDR3 bases: TGTGCCAGCAGTTTGACAGGGATAAACTATGGCTACACCTTC.